This TCR beta chain was captured in a study of blood T cell repertoires in COVID-19. The wider study: Material from acute and convalescent COVID-19 was sourced from the United States, Italy and Spain.

Original methodology: Amplification of reference gene primers was used by the study to estimate nucleated cell counts. Sequencing was performed with immunoSEQ multiplex PCR; in TCRdb, only in-frame clones are kept and a portion is missing. V and J calls and clone size are as listed in that table; D and trimming were resolved from the DNA. The sample records about 380,000 clones, about 90% being singletons. CDR3 length: 13 amino acids. Deletions cut 6 bases from V and 3 bases from J, with 10 bases between. Cohorts were assigned according to the clinical history that participants reported. Recovered participants had two consecutive negative NP/OP PCR tests, healthcare professional clearance, or symptom resolution.

Material: PBMCs or T cells enriched from blood (not recorded which). V is TRBV12-3 or TRBV12-4 and J is TRBJ2-3; D is possibly TRBD1 (5 bases). This sequence was found in a woman aged 30 to 39 who had recovered from COVID-19. The CDR3 DNA is TGTGCCAGCAGGCGCAGGGTGACAGATACGCAGTATTTT. Translated: CASRRRVTDTQYF.